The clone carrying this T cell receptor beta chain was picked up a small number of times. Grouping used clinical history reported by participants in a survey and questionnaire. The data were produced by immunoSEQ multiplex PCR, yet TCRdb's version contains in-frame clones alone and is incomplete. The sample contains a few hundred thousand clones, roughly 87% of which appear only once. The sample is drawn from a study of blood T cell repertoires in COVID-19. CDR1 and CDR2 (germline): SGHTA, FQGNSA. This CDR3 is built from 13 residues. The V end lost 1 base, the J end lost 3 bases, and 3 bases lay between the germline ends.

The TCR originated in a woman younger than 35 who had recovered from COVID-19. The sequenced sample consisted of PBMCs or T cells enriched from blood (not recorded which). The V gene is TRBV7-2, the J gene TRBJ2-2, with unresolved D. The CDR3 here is CASSLGHTGELFF. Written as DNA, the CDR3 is TGTGCCAGCAGCTTAGGGCACACCGGGGAGCTGTTTTTT. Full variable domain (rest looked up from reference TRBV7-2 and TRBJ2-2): GAGVSQSPSNKVTEKGKDVELRCDPISGHTALYWYRQSLGQGLEFLIYFQGNSAPDKSGLPSDRFSAERTGGSVSTLTIQRTQQEDSAVYLCASSLGHTGELFFGEGSRLTVL.